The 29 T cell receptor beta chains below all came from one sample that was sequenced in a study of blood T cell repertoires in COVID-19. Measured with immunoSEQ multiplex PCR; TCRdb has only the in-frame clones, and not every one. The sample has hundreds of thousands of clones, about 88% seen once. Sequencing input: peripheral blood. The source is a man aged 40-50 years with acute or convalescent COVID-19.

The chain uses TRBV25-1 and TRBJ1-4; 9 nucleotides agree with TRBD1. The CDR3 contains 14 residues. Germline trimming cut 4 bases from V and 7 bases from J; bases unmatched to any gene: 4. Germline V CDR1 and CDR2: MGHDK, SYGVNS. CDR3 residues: CASSGGQGGEKLFF. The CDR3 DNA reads TGTGCCAGCAGTGGGGGACAGGGAGGTGAAAAACTGTTTTTT. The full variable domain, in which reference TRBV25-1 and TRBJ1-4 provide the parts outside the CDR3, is EADIYQTPRYLVIGTGKKITLECSQTMGHDKMYWYQQDPGMELHLIHYSYGVNSTEKGDLSSESTVSRIRTEHFPLTLESARPSHTSQYLCASSGGQGGEKLFFGSGTQLSVL.

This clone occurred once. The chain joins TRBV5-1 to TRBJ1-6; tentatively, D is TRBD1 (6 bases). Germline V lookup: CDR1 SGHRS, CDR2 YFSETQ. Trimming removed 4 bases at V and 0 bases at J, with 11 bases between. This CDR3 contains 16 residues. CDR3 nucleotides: TGCGCCAGCAGCGGAGGACAGCTCTCCTATAATTCACCCCTCCACTTT. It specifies CASSGGQLSYNSPLHF.

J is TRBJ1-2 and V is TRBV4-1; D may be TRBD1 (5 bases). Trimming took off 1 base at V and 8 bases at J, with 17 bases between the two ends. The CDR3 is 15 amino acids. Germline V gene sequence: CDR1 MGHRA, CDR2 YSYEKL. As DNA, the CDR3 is TGCGCCAGCAGCCAAGGTTTCGGGGGAGGATGGGGCTACACCTTC. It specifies CASSQGFGGGWGYTF.

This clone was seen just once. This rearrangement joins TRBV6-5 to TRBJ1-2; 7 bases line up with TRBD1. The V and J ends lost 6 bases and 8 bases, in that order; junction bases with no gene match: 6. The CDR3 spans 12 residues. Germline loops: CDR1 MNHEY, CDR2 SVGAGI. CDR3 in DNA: TGTGCCAGCAGAGCACAGGGGATCGGCTACACCTTC. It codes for CASRAQGIGYTF.

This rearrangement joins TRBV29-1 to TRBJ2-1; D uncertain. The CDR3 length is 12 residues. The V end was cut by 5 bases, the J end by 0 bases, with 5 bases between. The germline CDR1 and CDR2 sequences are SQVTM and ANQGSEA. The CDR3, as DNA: TGCAGCGTTTCCCGCTCCTACAATGAGCAGTTCTTC. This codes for CSVSRSYNEQFF.

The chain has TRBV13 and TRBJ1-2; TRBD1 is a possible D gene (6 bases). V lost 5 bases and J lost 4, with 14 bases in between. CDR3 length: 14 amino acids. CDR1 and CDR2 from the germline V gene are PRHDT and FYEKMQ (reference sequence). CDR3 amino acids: CASSAYQGIYGYTF. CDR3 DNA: TGTGCCAGCAGCGCCTACCAGGGGATCTATGGCTACACCTTC.

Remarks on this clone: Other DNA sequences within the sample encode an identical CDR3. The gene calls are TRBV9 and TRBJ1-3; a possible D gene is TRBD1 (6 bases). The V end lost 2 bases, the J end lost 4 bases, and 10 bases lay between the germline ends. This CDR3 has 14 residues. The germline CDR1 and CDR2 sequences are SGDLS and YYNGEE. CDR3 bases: TGTGCCAGCAGCGTGGGGGGGCTCGGAAACACCATATATTTT. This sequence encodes CASSVGGLGNTIYF.

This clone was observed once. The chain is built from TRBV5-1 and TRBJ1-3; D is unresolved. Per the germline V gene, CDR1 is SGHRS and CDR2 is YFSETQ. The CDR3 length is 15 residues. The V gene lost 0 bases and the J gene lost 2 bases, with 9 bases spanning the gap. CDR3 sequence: CASSLELETGNTIYF. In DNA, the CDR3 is TGCGCCAGCAGCTTGGAGTTAGAGACTGGAAACACCATATATTTT.

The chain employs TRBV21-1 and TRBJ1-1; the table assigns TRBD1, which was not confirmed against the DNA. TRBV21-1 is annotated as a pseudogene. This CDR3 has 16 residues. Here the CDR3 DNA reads TGTGCCAGCAGCGCAGTCCGGGACAGGGGTTTAACTGAAGCTTTCTTT. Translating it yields CASSAVRDRGLTEAFF.

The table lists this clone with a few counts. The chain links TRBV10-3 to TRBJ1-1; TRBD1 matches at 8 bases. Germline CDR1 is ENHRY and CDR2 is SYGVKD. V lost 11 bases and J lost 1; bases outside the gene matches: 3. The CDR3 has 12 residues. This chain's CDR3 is CAAGGPNTEAFF. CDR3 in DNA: TGTGCCGCAGGGGGCCCGAACACTGAAGCTTTCTTT.

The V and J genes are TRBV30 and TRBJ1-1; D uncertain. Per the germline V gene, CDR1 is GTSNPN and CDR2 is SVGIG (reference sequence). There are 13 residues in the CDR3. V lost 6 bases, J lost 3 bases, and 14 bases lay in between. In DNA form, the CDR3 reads TGTGCCTGTTCAAAACGAGTGGACACTGAAGCTTTCTTT. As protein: CACSKRVDTEAFF.

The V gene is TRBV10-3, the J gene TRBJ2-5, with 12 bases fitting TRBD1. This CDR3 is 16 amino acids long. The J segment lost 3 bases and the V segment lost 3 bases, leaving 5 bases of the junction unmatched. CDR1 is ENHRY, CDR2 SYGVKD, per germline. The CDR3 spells CAISEEGTGGEETQYF. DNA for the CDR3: TGTGCCATCAGTGAAGAAGGGACAGGGGGCGAAGAGACCCAGTACTTC.

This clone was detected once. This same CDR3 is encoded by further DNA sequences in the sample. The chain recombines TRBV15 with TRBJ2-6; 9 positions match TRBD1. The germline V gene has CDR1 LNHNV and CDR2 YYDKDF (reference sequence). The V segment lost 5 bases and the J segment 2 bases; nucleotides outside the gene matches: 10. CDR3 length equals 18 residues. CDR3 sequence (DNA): TGTGCCACCAGCCCCCAGGGGGGACAGGGTCCTGGGGCCAACGTCCTGACTTTC. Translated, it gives CATSPQGGQGPGANVLTF.

The CDR3 region is CASSLSLYSPLHF. DNA for the CDR3: TGTGCCAGCAGTTTATCACTCTATTCACCCCTCCACTTT. This chain connects TRBV27 to TRBJ1-6; no firm D call. The V end was cut by 0 bases, the J end by 8 bases, with 5 bases between. Germline assignment: CDR1 MNHEY and CDR2 SMNVEV (reference sequence). The CDR3 is 13 residues long.

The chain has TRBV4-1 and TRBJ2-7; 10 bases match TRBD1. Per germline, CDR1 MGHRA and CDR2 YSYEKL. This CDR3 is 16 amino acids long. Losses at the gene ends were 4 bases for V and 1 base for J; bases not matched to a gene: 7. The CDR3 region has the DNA TGCGCCAGCAGCCGCCCTAGGACAGGGGGATCCTACGAGCAGTACTTC. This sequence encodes CASSRPRTGGSYEQYF.

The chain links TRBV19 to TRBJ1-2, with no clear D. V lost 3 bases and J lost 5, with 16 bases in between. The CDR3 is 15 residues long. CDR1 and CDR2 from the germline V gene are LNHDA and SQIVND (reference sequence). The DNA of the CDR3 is TGTGCCAGTAGTATGGACTCTCTGGGAGAGTATGGCTACACCTTC. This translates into CASSMDSLGEYGYTF.

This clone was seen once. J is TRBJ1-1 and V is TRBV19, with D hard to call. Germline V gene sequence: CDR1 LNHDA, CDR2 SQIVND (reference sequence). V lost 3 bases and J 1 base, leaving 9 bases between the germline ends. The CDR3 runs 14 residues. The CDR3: CASSIVGANTEAFF. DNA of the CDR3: TGTGCCAGTAGTATTGTGGGCGCGAACACTGAAGCTTTCTTT.

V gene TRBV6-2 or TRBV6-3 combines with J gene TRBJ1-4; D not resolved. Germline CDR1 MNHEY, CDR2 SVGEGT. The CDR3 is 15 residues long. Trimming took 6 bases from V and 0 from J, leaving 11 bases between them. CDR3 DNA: TGTGCCAGCAGCCCTGTCGGGACAACTAATGAAAAACTGTTTTTT. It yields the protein CASSPVGTTNEKLFF.

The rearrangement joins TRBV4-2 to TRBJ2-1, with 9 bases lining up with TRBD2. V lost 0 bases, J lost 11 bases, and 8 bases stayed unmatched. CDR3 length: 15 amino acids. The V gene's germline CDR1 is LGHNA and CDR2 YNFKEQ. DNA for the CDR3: TGTGCCAGCAGCCAAGATCGCCTAGCGGGGAGCAAGCAGTTCTTC. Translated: CASSQDRLAGSKQFF.

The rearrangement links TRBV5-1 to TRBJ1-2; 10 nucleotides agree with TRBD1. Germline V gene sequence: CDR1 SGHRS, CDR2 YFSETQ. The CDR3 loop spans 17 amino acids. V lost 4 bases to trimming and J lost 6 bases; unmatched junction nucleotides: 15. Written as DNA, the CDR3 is TGCGCCAGCAGCGCGAAAGCCGGACAGGGGGTAATTAATGGCTACACCTTC. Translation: CASSAKAGQGVINGYTF. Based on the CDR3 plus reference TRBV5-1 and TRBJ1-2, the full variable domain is KAGVTQTPRYLIKTRGQQVTLSCSPISGHRSVSWYQQTPGQGLQFLFEYFSETQRNKGNFPGRFSGRQFSNSRSEMNVSTLELGDSALYLCASSAKAGQGVINGYTFGSGTRLTVV.

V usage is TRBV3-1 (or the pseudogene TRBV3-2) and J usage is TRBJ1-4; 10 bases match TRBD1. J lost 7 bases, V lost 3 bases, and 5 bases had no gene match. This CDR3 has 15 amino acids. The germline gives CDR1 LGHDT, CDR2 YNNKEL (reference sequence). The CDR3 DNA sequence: TGTGCCAGCAGCCACTCCGGGACAGGGGCTGAAAAACTGTTTTTT. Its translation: CASSHSGTGAEKLFF.

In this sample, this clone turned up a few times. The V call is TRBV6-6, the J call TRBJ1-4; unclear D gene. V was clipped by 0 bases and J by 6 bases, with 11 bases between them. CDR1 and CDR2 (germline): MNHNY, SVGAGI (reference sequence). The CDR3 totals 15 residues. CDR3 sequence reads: CASSYSGVRDEKLFF. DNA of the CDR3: TGTGCCAGCAGTTACTCCGGGGTGAGGGATGAAAAACTGTTTTTT.

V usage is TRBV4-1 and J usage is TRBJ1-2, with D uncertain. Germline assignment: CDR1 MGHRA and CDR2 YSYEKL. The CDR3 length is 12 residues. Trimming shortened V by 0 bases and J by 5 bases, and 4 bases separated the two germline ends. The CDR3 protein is CASSQDSYGYTF. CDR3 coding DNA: TGCGCCAGCAGCCAAGACAGTTATGGCTACACCTTC.

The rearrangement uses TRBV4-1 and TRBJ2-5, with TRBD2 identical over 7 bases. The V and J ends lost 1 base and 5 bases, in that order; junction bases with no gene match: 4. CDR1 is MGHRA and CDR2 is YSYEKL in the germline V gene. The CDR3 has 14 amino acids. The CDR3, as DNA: TGCGCCAGCAGCCAAGCGGGACTACCCGAGACCCAGTACTTC. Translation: CASSQAGLPETQYF.

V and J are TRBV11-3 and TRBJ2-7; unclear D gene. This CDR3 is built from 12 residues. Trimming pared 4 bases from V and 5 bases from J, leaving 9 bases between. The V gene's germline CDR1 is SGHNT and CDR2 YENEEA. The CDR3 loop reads CASSSAGNEQYF. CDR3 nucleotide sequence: TGTGCCAGCAGCTCGGCAGGCAACGAGCAGTACTTC.

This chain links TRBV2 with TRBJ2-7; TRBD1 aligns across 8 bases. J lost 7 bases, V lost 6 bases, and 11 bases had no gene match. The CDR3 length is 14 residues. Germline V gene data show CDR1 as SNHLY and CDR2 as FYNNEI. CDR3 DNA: TGTGCCAGCAGGAGATTGGGACAGGCCTTGGAGCAGTACTTC. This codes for CASRRLGQALEQYF.

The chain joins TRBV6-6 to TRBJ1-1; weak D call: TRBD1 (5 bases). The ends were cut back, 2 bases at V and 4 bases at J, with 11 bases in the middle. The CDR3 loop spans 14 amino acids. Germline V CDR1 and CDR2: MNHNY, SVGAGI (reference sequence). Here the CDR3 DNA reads TGTGCCAGCAGTTACCCCCAGGGAACCACTGAAGCTTTCTTT. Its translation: CASSYPQGTTEAFF.

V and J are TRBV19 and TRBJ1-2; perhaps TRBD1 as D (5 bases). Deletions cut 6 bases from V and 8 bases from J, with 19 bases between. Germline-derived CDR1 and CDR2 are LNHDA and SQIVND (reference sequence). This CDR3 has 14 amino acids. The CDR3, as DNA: TGTGCCAGTAGACCGGGACGGACTGGAGGGGGCTACACCTTC. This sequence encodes CASRPGRTGGGYTF.

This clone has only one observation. In nucleotides, the CDR3 is TGTGCCAGCAGTGCGGACTTGAGGAGTGGAGATACGCAGTATTTT. Encoded protein: CASSADLRSGDTQYF. This chain uses TRBV2 with TRBJ2-3, with D possibly TRBD2 on 5 matching bases. The germline V and J ends were trimmed by 4 bases and 5 bases, with 16 bases remaining between them. Germline V gene sequence: CDR1 SNHLY, CDR2 FYNNEI. The CDR3 contains 15 residues.